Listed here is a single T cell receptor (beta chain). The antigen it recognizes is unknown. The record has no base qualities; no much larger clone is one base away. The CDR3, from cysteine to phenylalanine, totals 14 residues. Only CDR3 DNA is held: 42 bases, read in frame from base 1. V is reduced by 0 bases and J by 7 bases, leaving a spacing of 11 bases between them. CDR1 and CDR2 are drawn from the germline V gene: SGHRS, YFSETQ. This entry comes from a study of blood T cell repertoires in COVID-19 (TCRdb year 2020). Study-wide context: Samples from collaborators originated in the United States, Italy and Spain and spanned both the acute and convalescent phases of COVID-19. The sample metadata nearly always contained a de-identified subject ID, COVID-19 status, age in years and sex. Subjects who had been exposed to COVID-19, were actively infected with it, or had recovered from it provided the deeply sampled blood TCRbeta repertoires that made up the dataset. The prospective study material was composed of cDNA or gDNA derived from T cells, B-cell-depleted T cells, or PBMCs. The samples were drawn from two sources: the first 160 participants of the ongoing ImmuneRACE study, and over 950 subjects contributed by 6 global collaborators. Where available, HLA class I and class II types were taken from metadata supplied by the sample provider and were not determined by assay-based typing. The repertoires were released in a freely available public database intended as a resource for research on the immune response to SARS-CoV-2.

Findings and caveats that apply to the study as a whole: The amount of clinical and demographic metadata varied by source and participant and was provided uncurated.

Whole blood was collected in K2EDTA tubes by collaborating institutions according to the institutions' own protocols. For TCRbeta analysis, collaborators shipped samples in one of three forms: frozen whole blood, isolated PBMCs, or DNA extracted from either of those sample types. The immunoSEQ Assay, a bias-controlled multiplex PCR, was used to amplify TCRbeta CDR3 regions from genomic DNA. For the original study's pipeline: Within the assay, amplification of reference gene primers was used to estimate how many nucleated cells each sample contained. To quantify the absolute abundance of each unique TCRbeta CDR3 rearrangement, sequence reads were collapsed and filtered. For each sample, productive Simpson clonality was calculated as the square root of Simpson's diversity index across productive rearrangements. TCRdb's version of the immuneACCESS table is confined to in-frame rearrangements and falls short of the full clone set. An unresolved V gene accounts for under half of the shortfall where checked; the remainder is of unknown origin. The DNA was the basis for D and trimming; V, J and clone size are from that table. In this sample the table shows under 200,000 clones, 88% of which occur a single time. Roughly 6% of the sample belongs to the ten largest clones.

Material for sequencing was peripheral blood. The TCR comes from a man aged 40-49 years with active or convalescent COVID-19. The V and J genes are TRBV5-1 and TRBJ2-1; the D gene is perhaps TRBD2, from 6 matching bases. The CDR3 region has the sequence CASSLAGGTNEQFF. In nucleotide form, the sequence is TGCGCCAGCAGCTTGGCCGGGGGTACGAATGAGCAGTTCTTC.